This T cell receptor (beta chain) was recovered during a study of T cell responses to AZD1222 COVID-19 vaccine. A word on this clone: Its antigen is still unknown.

Germline trimming cut 6 bases from V and 1 base from J; bases unmatched to any gene: 6. This CDR3 region has 15 residues. Germline loops: CDR1 MNHEY, CDR2 SMNVEV (reference sequence). Assay used: immunoSEQ multiplex PCR; TCRdb lists only in-frame clones, some missing. The data hold 130,000 to 150,000 clones, with about 91% observed a single time. Study findings and constraints: Mostly white British, mostly female donors; authors suggested clonal diversity may be underestimated. Only a handful of AZD1222 recipients tested seropositive at baseline.

The rearrangement uses TRBV27 and TRBJ1-5; 7 bases are a match to TRBD1. The sequencing used peripheral blood, collected on day 0 of AZD1222 vaccination. The sequence derives from an adult in good health. The chain's CDR3 is CASSTDRASNQPQHF. CDR3 in DNA: TGTGCCAGCAGCACAGACAGGGCAAGCAATCAGCCCCAGCATTTT.